This T cell receptor (beta chain) was captured by sequencing in a study of blood T cell repertoires in COVID-19. Study summary: Collection of acute and convalescent COVID-19 samples took place in the United States, Italy and Spain. Sample material is recorded as cDNA or gDNA derived from T cells, B-cell-depleted T cells, or PBMCs.

V dropped 12 bases and J dropped 3 bases, with 20 bases sitting between them. From germline, CDR1 is KGHDR and CDR2 SFDVKD. The CDR3 spans 14 residues. In the original analysis: How many nucleated cells were present was estimated from reference gene primer amplification. Assay: immunoSEQ multiplex PCR; the TCRdb copy retains only in-frame clones and omits some. The V and J calls and clone size were taken over from that table, and D and trimming were inferred from the DNA. Here the sample spans approximately 170,000 clones, 86% being singletons. This clonotype was obtained from a man aged 70-80 years with acute or convalescent COVID-19. The sample was peripheral blood. The chain has TRBV24-1 and TRBJ2-7, with D perhaps TRBD1 (6 bases). Written as DNA, the CDR3 is TGTGCCGCCCTCGATCCAGGGGTGAGCTACGAGCAGTACTTC. This translates into CAALDPGVSYEQYF.